This passage covers 23 T cell receptor beta chains from one sample sequenced in a study of blood T cell repertoires in COVID-19. Clones were sequenced by immunoSEQ multiplex PCR, and TCRdb holds only the in-frame ones, with some missing. The sample shows around 260,000 clones, around 85% of them seen only once. The specimen was peripheral blood. The receptors shown here come from a human donor with COVID-19, enrolled during active disease. The donor label of this sample is uncertain.

The genes are TRBV27 and TRBJ2-1; D might be TRBD2 (6 bases). This CDR3 is 13 amino acids long. V lost 7 bases and J lost 3, with 10 bases in between. CDR1 is MNHEY, CDR2 SMNVEV, per germline (reference sequence). As DNA, the CDR3 is TGTGCCAGCACGGGAGTGAACTACAATGAGCAGTTCTTC. This gives the protein CASTGVNYNEQFF.

The chain employs TRBV27 and TRBJ2-7, with D tentatively TRBD1 (6 bases). The CDR3 runs to 14 residues. CDR1 is MNHEY, CDR2 SMNVEV, per germline (reference sequence). The V gene lost 2 bases and the J gene lost 4 bases, with 12 bases spanning the gap. For the CDR3, the DNA is TGTGCCAGCAGTTTAGGATACAGGGTATACGAGCAGTACTTC. Its translation: CASSLGYRVYEQYF.

The CDR3 here is CASSSRSGLSTDTQYF. CDR3 DNA sequence: TGTGCCAGCAGTTCACGTAGCGGGTTAAGCACAGATACGCAGTATTTT. The chain is built from TRBV28 and TRBJ2-3; 7 bases align to TRBD2. Germline V CDR1 and CDR2: MDHEN, SYDVKM. The CDR3 has 16 residues. Unmatched junction bases numbered 7, after V lost 4 bases and J lost 0 bases. The full variable domain, rest sourced from reference TRBV28 and TRBJ2-3, is DVKVTQSSRYLVKRTGEKVFLECVQDMDHENMFWYRQDPGLGLRLIYFSYDVKMKEKGDIPEGYSVSREKKERFSLILESASTNQTSMYLCASSSRSGLSTDTQYFGPGTRLTVL.

The chain links TRBV28 to TRBJ1-1; D is uncertain. The V end was cut by 3 bases, the J end by 0 bases, with 11 bases between. CDR1 and CDR2 from the germline V gene are MDHEN and SYDVKM. The CDR3 sequence is 15 residues long. CDR3 in DNA: TGTGCCAGCAGTTTCCCCGGTAGTGTGAACACTGAAGCTTTCTTT. It translates to CASSFPGSVNTEAFF.

The DNA of the CDR3 is TGCAGTGCTCTCCTCCCCGGGGGCTACACCTTC. This gives the protein CSALLPGGYTF. The chain links TRBV20-1 to TRBJ1-2; no clear D gene. Trimming stripped 5 bases from V and 8 bases from J, with 12 bases between. Per germline, CDR1 DFQATT and CDR2 SNEGSKA (reference sequence). The CDR3 contains 11 residues.

The chain employs TRBV7-2 and TRBJ1-2; D uncertain. The CDR3 is made up of 13 amino acids. Germline CDR1 and CDR2: SGHTA and FQGNSA. V was shortened by 4 bases and J by 4 bases, with 10 bases between the two germline ends. The DNA for the CDR3 is TGTGCCAGCAGCTCATTAACAAGCTATGGCTACACCTTC. Amino acid sequence: CASSSLTSYGYTF.

Note on this clone: One junction end disagrees with the germline gene, perhaps due to a read error. The chain recombines TRBV30 with TRBJ2-7; D gene uncertain. CDR1 is GTSNPN and CDR2 is SVGIG in the germline V gene (reference sequence). The CDR3 consists of 11 residues. The DNA of the CDR3 is TGTGCCTGGAGTGTAAGCCCCACGTTGGACTTC. It is translated as CAWSVSPTLDF.

This chain uses TRBV7-9 with TRBJ1-2; no clear D. V lost 3 bases and J lost 4, with 15 bases in between. CDR3 size: 15 residues. Looked up from germline, CDR1 is SEHNR and CDR2 is FQNEAQ (reference sequence). The CDR3 DNA follows: TGTGCCAGCAGCTTTTCATTTCCACGGGGCTATGGCTACACCTTC. Amino acid sequence: CASSFSFPRGYGYTF. The full variable domain, its missing parts supplied by reference TRBV7-9 and TRBJ1-2, is DTGVSQNPRHKITKRGQNVTFRCDPISEHNRLYWYRQTLGQGPEFLTYFQNEAQLEKSRLLSDRFSAERPKGSFSTLEIQRTEQGDSAMYLCASSFSFPRGYGYTFGSGTRLTVV.

The genes are TRBV14 and TRBJ1-3, with a possible D match to TRBD1 (6 bases). CDR1 is SGHDN and CDR2 is FVKESK in the germline V gene. The CDR3 extends over 21 amino acids. Trimming took off 4 bases at V and 1 base at J, with 29 bases between the two ends. The CDR3 spells CASSLTRPGALKLDSGNTIYF. DNA for the CDR3: TGTGCCAGCAGCCTGACCCGCCCAGGGGCCCTAAAATTGGATTCTGGAAACACCATATATTTT.

This clone was observed a handful of times. This chain joins TRBV5-4 and TRBJ1-6; 8 bases line up with TRBD1. The CDR3 sequence is 15 residues long. The germline V gene encodes CDR1 SGHNT and CDR2 YYREEE (reference sequence). Trimming at V came to 3 bases and at J to 10 bases, leaving 9 bases not matched to a gene. CDR3 DNA: TGTGCCAGCAGCTCCGACAGGGGTCCGTTGTCACCCCTCCACTTT. Translating gives CASSSDRGPLSPLHF.

This clone was picked up one time. The rearrangement links TRBV28 to TRBJ2-3; D possibly corresponds to TRBD2 (5 bases). Germline lookup yields CDR1 MDHEN and CDR2 SYDVKM. V was trimmed by 8 bases and J by 5 bases, leaving 14 bases between them. The CDR3 contains 13 residues. The CDR3 DNA is TGTGCCAGCTTTAGCGCCGGGGAAGATACGCAGTATTTT. Amino acid sequence: CASFSAGEDTQYF. The full variable domain, rest sourced from reference TRBV28 and TRBJ2-3, is DVKVTQSSRYLVKRTGEKVFLECVQDMDHENMFWYRQDPGLGLRLIYFSYDVKMKEKGDIPEGYSVSREKKERFSLILESASTNQTSMYLCASFSAGEDTQYFGPGTRLTVL.

J is TRBJ2-3 and V is TRBV5-4, with a tentative D call TRBD2 (6 bases). The V end was cut by 3 bases, the J end by 2 bases, with 13 bases between. The germline V gene has CDR1 SGHNT and CDR2 YYREEE (reference sequence). The CDR3 is 15 residues long. CDR3: CASSSGSPNTDTQYF. In nucleotides, the CDR3 is TGTGCCAGCAGCTCCGGGAGCCCCAACACAGATACGCAGTATTTT.

The chain joins TRBV6-4 to TRBJ1-2, with 8 positions matching TRBD1. Germline V CDR1 and CDR2: MRHNA, SNTAGT. V shed 5 bases and J 3 bases; nucleotides not matched to a gene: 2. This CDR3 region has 13 residues. CDR3 residues: CASSPTGDYGYTF. The CDR3 DNA reads TGTGCCAGCAGTCCGACAGGGGACTATGGCTACACCTTC.

CDR3 protein: CASSFGQRGETQYF. In nucleotides, the CDR3 is TGTGCCAGCAGCTTTGGACAAAGGGGAGAGACCCAGTACTTC. The chain combines TRBV7-3 with TRBJ2-5; TRBD1 is a possible D gene (5 bases). The CDR3 has 14 residues. CDR1 and CDR2 (germline): SGHTA, FQGTGA. Trimming left V 3 bases short and J 4 bases short, with 12 bases between.

The genes are TRBV5-8 and TRBJ2-3; D is possibly TRBD1 (6 bases). The CDR3 is 14 amino acids. CDR1 SGHTS and CDR2 YDEGEE come from the germline V gene. V was trimmed by 9 bases and J by 4 bases, leaving 18 bases between them. CDR3 in amino acids: CATPTQGRADTQYF. In DNA form, the CDR3 reads TGTGCCACTCCGACACAGGGTAGGGCAGATACGCAGTATTTT.

The chain has TRBV30 and TRBJ1-2, with D unresolved. The CDR3 totals 12 residues. Germline V lookup: CDR1 GTSNPN, CDR2 SVGIG (reference sequence). Trimming removed 2 bases at V and 8 bases at J, with 12 bases between. The CDR3 here is CAWSSGGRGYTF. CDR3 DNA: TGTGCCTGGAGTAGCGGCGGCCGCGGCTACACCTTC. Together with reference TRBV30 and TRBJ1-2, the CDR3 gives the full variable domain: SQTIHQWPATLVQPVGSPLSLECTVEGTSNPNLYWYRQAAGRGLQLLFYSVGIGQISSEVPQNLSASRPQDRQFILSSKKLLLSDSGFYLCAWSSGGRGYTFGSGTRLTVV.

V and J are TRBV9 and TRBJ2-5; D possibly corresponds to TRBD1 (5 bases). The V gene's germline CDR1 is SGDLS and CDR2 YYNGEE. CDR3 length: 15 residues. Trimming removed 2 bases from V and 5 bases from J, with 16 bases in between. CDR3 sequence: CASSVTDEAKETQYF. The DNA for the CDR3 is TGTGCCAGCAGCGTGACAGACGAGGCGAAGGAGACCCAGTACTTC.

The rearrangement uses TRBV6-5 and TRBJ1-3; tentative D call: TRBD1 (5 bases). The germline gives CDR1 MNHEY, CDR2 SVGAGI. V was trimmed by 0 bases and J by 4 bases, leaving 13 bases between them. The CDR3 spans 16 residues. This chain's CDR3 is CASSYSRAGPGNTIYF. The CDR3 DNA reads as TGTGCCAGCAGTTACTCGAGAGCAGGGCCAGGAAACACCATATATTTT.

The V call is TRBV5-6, the J call TRBJ2-1; 12 nucleotides match TRBD2. CDR3 size: 16 residues. The J segment lost 7 bases and the V segment lost 2 bases, leaving 7 bases of the junction unmatched. CDR1 is SGHDT, CDR2 YYEEEE, per germline. CDR3 protein: CASSFYLAGGPNEQFF. The CDR3, as DNA: TGTGCCAGCAGCTTTTACCTAGCGGGAGGGCCAAATGAGCAGTTCTTC.

This sequence joins TRBV10-1 and TRBJ2-1; 12 bases fit TRBD2. This CDR3 spans 14 amino acids. Trimming took 8 bases from V and 8 from J; bases not matched to a gene: 7. Per germline, CDR1 WNHNN and CDR2 SYGVQD (reference sequence). DNA for the CDR3: TGCGCCAGCCAAGTACTAGCGGGAGGTCATGAGCAGTTCTTC. Protein: CASQVLAGGHEQFF.

The chain employs TRBV5-6 and TRBJ1-4; 11 bases match TRBD1. This CDR3 comprises 16 residues. V shed 4 bases and J 5 bases; nucleotides not matched to a gene: 7. Germline CDR1 SGHDT, CDR2 YYEEEE. In DNA, the CDR3 is TGTGCCAGCAGCAATGGACAGGGGGCGGTAAATGAAAAACTGTTTTTT. Protein product: CASSNGQGAVNEKLFF.

The chain links TRBV19 to TRBJ1-2; D is possibly TRBD1 (5 bases). The CDR3 covers 14 residues. Germline CDR1 is LNHDA and CDR2 is SQIVND (reference sequence). V shed 5 bases and J shed 2 bases, with 12 bases lying between them. The chain's CDR3 is CASSQTGVNYGYTF. The CDR3 nucleotides are TGTGCCAGTAGTCAAACGGGGGTAAACTATGGCTACACCTTC.

This clone was seen many times. The V gene is TRBV11-2, the J gene TRBJ2-2, with D tentatively TRBD1 (5 bases). Deletions cut 6 bases from V and 0 bases from J, with 14 bases between. The germline V gene has CDR1 SGHAT and CDR2 FQNNGV. This CDR3 spans 16 amino acids. DNA of the CDR3: TGTGCCAGCAGGAAGGTAGGGGCAGCGAACACCGGGGAGCTGTTTTTT. This codes for CASRKVGAANTGELFF.